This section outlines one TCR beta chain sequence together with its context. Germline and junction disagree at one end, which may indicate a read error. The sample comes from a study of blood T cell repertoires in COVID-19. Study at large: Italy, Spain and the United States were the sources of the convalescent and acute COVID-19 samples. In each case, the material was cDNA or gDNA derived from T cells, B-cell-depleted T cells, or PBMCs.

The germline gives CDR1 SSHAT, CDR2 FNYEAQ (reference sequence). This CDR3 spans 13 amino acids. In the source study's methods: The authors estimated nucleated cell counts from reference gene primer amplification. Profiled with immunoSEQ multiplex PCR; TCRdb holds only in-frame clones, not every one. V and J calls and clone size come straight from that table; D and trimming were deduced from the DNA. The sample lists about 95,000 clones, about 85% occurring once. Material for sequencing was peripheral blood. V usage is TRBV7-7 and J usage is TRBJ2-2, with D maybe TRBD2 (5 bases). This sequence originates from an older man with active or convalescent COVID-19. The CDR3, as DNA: TGTGCTAGCAGCTCAGAACGGGGCGGGGAGCTGTTTTTT. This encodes CASSSERGGELFF.